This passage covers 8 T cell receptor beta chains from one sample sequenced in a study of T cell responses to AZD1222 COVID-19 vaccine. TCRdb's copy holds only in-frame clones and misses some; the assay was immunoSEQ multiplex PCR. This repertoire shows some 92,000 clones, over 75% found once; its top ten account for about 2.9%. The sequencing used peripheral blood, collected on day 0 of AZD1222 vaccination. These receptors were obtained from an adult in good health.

The CDR3 DNA sequence: TGTGCCAGCAGCGGGGAACTAGGCGATGAGCAGTTCTTC. Translation: CASSGELGDEQFF. This chain uses TRBV2 with TRBJ2-1; D may be TRBD2 (5 bases). This CDR3 has 13 amino acids. Germline CDR1 reads SNHLY; CDR2 reads FYNNEI. The V end lost 6 bases, the J end lost 8 bases, and 14 bases lay between the germline ends.

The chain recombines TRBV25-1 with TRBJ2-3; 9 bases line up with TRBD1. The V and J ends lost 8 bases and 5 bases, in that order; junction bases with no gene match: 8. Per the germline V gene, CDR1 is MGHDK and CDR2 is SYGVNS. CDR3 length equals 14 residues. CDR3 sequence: CASAGTGRGDTQYF. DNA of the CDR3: TGTGCCAGCGCTGGGACAGGGAGAGGAGATACGCAGTATTTT.

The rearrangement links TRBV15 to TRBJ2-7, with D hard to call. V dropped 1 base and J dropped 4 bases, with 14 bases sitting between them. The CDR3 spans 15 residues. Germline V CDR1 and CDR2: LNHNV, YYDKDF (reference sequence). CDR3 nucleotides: TGTGCCACCAGCAGAGGCCCCAAACTCCAGTACGAGCAGTACTTC. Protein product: CATSRGPKLQYEQYF.

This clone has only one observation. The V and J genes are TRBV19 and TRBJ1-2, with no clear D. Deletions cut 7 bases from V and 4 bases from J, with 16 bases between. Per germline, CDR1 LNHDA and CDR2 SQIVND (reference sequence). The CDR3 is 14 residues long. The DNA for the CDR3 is TGTGCCAGTACCTTGACCCTTGACGGCTATGGCTACACCTTC. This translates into CASTLTLDGYGYTF.

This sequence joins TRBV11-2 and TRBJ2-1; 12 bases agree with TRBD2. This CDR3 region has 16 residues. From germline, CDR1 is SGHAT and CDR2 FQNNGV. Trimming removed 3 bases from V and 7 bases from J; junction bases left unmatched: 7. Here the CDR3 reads CASSLTSGRYGNEQFF. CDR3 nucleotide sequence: TGTGCCAGCAGCTTGACTAGCGGGAGATATGGGAATGAGCAGTTCTTC.

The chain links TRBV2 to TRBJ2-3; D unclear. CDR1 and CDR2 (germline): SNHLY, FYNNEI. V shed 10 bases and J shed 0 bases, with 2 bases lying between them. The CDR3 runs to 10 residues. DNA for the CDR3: TGTGCCACTAGCACAGATACGCAGTATTTT. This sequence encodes CATSTDTQYF.

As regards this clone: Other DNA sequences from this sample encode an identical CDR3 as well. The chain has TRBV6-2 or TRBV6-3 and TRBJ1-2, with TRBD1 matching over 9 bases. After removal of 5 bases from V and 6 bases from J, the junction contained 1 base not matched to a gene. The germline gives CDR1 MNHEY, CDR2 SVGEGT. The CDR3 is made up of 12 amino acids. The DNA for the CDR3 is TGTGCCAGCAGTCGGACAGGGGATGGCTACACCTTC. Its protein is CASSRTGDGYTF.

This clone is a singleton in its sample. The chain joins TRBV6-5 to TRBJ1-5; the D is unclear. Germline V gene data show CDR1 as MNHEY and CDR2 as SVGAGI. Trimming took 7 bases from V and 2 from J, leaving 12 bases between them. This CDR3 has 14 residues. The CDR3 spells CASKKEARNQPQHF. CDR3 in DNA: TGTGCCAGCAAGAAAGAAGCGCGCAATCAGCCCCAGCATTTT.